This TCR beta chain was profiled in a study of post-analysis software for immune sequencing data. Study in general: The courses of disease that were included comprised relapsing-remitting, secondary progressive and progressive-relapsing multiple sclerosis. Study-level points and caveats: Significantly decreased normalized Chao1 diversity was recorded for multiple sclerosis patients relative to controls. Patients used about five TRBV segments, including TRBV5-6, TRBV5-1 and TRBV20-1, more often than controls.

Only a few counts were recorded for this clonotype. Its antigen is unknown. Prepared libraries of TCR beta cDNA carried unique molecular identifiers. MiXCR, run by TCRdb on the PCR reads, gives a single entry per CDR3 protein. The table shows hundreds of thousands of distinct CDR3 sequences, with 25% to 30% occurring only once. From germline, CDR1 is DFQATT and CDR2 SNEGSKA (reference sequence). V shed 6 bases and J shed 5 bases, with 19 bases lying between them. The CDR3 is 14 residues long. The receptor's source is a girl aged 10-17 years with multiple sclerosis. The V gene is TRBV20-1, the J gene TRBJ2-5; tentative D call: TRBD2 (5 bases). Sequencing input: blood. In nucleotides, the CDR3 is TGCAGTGCCGCTAAAGCGGCTCCGTGGGAGACCCAGTACTTC. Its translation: CSAAKAAPWETQYF.